A selection of T cell receptor beta chains follows, all from one sample in a study of monozygotic twins with inflammatory bowel disease. Reanalyzing the 5' RACE reads, TCRdb keeps one entry per CDR3 protein, without DNA. The listing records approximately 400,000 distinct CDR3 sequences. The specimen sequenced was blood. The source is a human donor with ulcerative colitis or Crohn's disease, or a healthy co-twin of an affected twin (not recorded which). Each CDR3 is given with its conserved first and last residue. The order of the fields is V gene, J gene, CDR3 protein.

v_call: TRBV7-2
j_call: TRBJ1-4
cdr3_aa: CASSLDPTPPNEKLFF

v_call: TRBV27
j_call: TRBJ2-1
cdr3_aa: CASMRNNEQFF

v_call: TRBV9
j_call: TRBJ2-3
cdr3_aa: CASSVGPGTSDTDTQYF

v_call: TRBV7-6
j_call: TRBJ2-1
cdr3_aa: CASSLATSNNEQFF

v_call: TRBV29-1
j_call: TRBJ2-1
cdr3_aa: CSGRLQLDNEQFF

v_call: TRBV20-1
j_call: TRBJ1-2
cdr3_aa: CSARDGINYGYTF

v_call: TRBV7-9
j_call: TRBJ1-5
cdr3_aa: CASSLGDPGSNQPQHF

v_call: TRBV7-9
j_call: TRBJ1-5
cdr3_aa: CASSYGQGNQPQHF

v_call: TRBV3-1
j_call: TRBJ2-1
cdr3_aa: CASSRITGTGGNEQFF

v_call: TRBV7-3
j_call: TRBJ1-2
cdr3_aa: CASSLTRDKNYGYTF

v_call: TRBV28
j_call: TRBJ2-1
cdr3_aa: CASSPTGQGRYNEQFF

v_call: TRBV29-1
j_call: TRBJ2-1
cdr3_aa: CSVRRGDEQFF

v_call: TRBV4-1
j_call: TRBJ2-5
cdr3_aa: CASSPEGLLGLAPRETQYF

v_call: TRBV5-1
j_call: TRBJ2-7
cdr3_aa: CASTGTGSLAGISYEQYF